This T cell receptor (beta chain) appears in the sequencing data of a study of T cell responses to AZD1222 COVID-19 vaccine. About this clone: Its specificity is unknown.

Study outcomes and limitations: Following two doses of AZD1222, Spike-specific TCR breadth and depth rose.

The repertoire was sequenced with immunoSEQ multiplex PCR; TCRdb's copy has only in-frame clones and lacks some. The table has about 210,000 clones, about 94% seen once. V lost 5 bases, J lost 5 bases, and 5 bases stayed unmatched. The CDR3 totals 13 residues. Germline V gene data show CDR1 as SEHNR and CDR2 as FQNEAQ (reference sequence). This chain uses TRBV7-9 with TRBJ1-1, with 7 bases that match TRBD1. The starting material was peripheral blood, obtained 28 days after the second dose of the MenACWY control vaccine. The origin of this receptor is an adult who received the MenACWY meningococcal vaccine as a control. CDR3 sequence: CASSGQVGTEAFF. CDR3 coding DNA: TGTGCCAGCAGCGGACAGGTGGGGACTGAAGCTTTCTTT.